The next 27 T cell receptor beta chains were all read from a single sample in a study of cytomegalovirus exposure and HLA in healthy donors. Assay used: immunoSEQ multiplex PCR; TCRdb lists only in-frame clones, some missing. This sample has fewer than 250,000 clones; approximately 87% occur once, and the top ten carry 2.6%. Sequenced: PBMCs. These TCRs come from a man younger than 35 in good health and CMV-seronegative.

The chain has TRBV6-5 and TRBJ1-2; D gene uncertain. The V gene's germline CDR1 is MNHEY and CDR2 SVGAGI. The CDR3 spans 15 residues. Trimming left V 0 bases short and J 2 bases short, with 10 bases between. The DNA for the CDR3 is TGTGCCAGCAGTTACTCGTTTACAGTCAACTATGGCTACACCTTC. Translation gives CASSYSFTVNYGYTF.

Here the CDR3 reads CASSNEGGVVETQYF. The CDR3 DNA reads as TGTGCCAGCAGTAACGAAGGGGGGGTTGTGGAGACCCAGTACTTC. The chain carries TRBV6-5 and TRBJ2-5; a possible D gene is TRBD2 (7 bases). Looked up from germline, CDR1 is MNHEY and CDR2 is SVGAGI. The CDR3 runs to 15 residues. V dropped 5 bases and J dropped 5 bases, with 18 bases sitting between them.

The table lists this clone with a count of one. The gene calls are TRBV7-9 and TRBJ2-3, with a tentative D call TRBD2 (6 bases). The ends were cut back, 5 bases at V and 8 bases at J, with 23 bases in the middle. Per germline, CDR1 SEHNR and CDR2 FQNEAQ (reference sequence). This CDR3 region has 16 residues. The CDR3 bases are TGTGCCAGCAGCCGAGAGGTAGGGCAGGGAGGAGGTACGCAGTATTTT. This codes for CASSREVGQGGGTQYF.

J is TRBJ1-5 and V is TRBV5-1, with D perhaps TRBD1 (6 bases). Germline V gives CDR1 SGHRS, CDR2 YFSETQ. The CDR3 totals 15 residues. Trimming pared 0 bases from V and 2 bases from J, leaving 9 bases between. The CDR3 nucleotides are TGCGCCAGCAGCTTGGCCCCAGGGGGCAATCAGCCCCAGCATTTT. Amino acids: CASSLAPGGNQPQHF. The variable domain in full, completed from reference TRBV5-1 and TRBJ1-5, reads KAGVTQTPRYLIKTRGQQVTLSCSPISGHRSVSWYQQTPGQGLQFLFEYFSETQRNKGNFPGRFSGRQFSNSRSEMNVSTLELGDSALYLCASSLAPGGNQPQHFGDGTRLSIL.

J is TRBJ1-2 and V is TRBV6-6; TRBD1 is a possible D gene (6 bases). Germline V CDR1 and CDR2: MNHNY, SVGAGI (reference sequence). The CDR3 has 13 residues. The V end was cut by 7 bases, the J end by 3 bases, with 12 bases between. The CDR3 nucleotides are TGTGCCAGCACAGGGGTGGATGACTATGGCTACACCTTC. Translation gives CASTGVDDYGYTF.

The chain has TRBV7-8 and TRBJ1-6; D unresolved. The CDR3 totals 13 residues. CDR1 SGHVS and CDR2 FQNEAQ come from the germline V gene. V lost 2 bases and J lost 11, with 10 bases in between. As DNA, the CDR3 is TGTGCCAGCAGCTTAATCGACCAGGCACCCCTCCACTTT. Translating it yields CASSLIDQAPLHF.

This chain joins TRBV2 and TRBJ1-4; D is perhaps TRBD1 (5 bases). CDR1 and CDR2 from the germline V gene are SNHLY and FYNNEI. The CDR3 runs to 13 residues. The V end was cut by 7 bases, the J end by 7 bases, with 13 bases between. This chain's CDR3 is CASNQGVGEKLFF. The DNA of the CDR3 is TGTGCCAGCAACCAGGGCGTGGGTGAAAAACTGTTTTTT.

This chain links TRBV28 with TRBJ2-7, with D possibly matching TRBD2 (5 bases). CDR1 is MDHEN and CDR2 is SYDVKM in the germline V gene. The CDR3 covers 13 residues. The V and J ends lost 5 bases and 3 bases respectively, with 11 bases between them. The CDR3 region is CASSPGTLYEQYF. CDR3 nucleotide sequence: TGTGCCAGCAGTCCGGGAACCCTCTACGAGCAGTACTTC. The full variable domain, completed using reference TRBV28 and TRBJ2-7, is DVKVTQSSRYLVKRTGEKVFLECVQDMDHENMFWYRQDPGLGLRLIYFSYDVKMKEKGDIPEGYSVSREKKERFSLILESASTNQTSMYLCASSPGTLYEQYFGPGTRLTVT.

This clone came up a few times. The V and J genes are TRBV28 and TRBJ1-2; unclear D gene. The germline V gene encodes CDR1 MDHEN and CDR2 SYDVKM. Trimming pared 3 bases from V and 5 bases from J, leaving 10 bases between. There are 13 residues in the CDR3. The CDR3 reads CASSLEEAYGYTF. DNA of the CDR3: TGTGCCAGCAGTTTGGAGGAGGCTTATGGCTACACCTTC.

The genes are TRBV5-4 and TRBJ1-2, with D unclear. V lost 0 bases to trimming and J lost 8 bases, with 5 bases between them. The germline gives CDR1 SGHNT, CDR2 YYREEE (reference sequence). There are 11 residues in the CDR3. The CDR3 region has the DNA TGTGCCAGCAGCTTGGCGGGGGGCTACACCTTC. Amino acids: CASSLAGGYTF.

The chain employs TRBV7-6 and TRBJ2-3; tentative D call: TRBD1 (5 bases). In germline, CDR1 is SGHVS, CDR2 FNYEAQ. The CDR3 length is 14 residues. Trimming took 1 base from V and 5 from J, leaving 10 bases between them. CDR3 in amino acids: CASSLDQGRDTQYF. CDR3 DNA: TGTGCCAGCAGCTTAGATCAGGGCCGAGATACGCAGTATTTT. The full variable domain, rest sourced from reference TRBV7-6 and TRBJ2-3, is GAGVSQSPRYKVTKRGQDVALRCDPISGHVSLYWYRQALGQGPEFLTYFNYEAQQDKSGLPNDRFSAERPEGSISTLTIQRTEQRDSAMYRCASSLDQGRDTQYFGPGTRLTVL.

V usage is TRBV9 and J usage is TRBJ2-3, with D perhaps matching TRBD2 (5 bases). This CDR3 has 16 residues. Germline-derived CDR1 and CDR2 are SGDLS and YYNGEE. Trimming stripped 0 bases from V and 4 bases from J, with 15 bases between. The CDR3 nucleotides are TGTGCCAGCAGCGTAGGATTGGCGGGTAGGTCAGATACGCAGTATTTT. Its translation is CASSVGLAGRSDTQYF.

The V call is TRBV2, the J call TRBJ2-7; tentatively, D is TRBD1 (6 bases). Germline lookup yields CDR1 SNHLY and CDR2 FYNNEI. CDR3 length: 13 amino acids. V was trimmed by 4 bases and J by 1 base, leaving 8 bases between them. In DNA form, the CDR3 reads TGTGCCAGCAGTGGACAGGATTCCTACGAGCAGTACTTC. As protein: CASSGQDSYEQYF.

V and J are TRBV9 and TRBJ2-1; perhaps TRBD2 as D (6 bases). This CDR3 is built from 14 residues. The V gene's germline CDR1 is SGDLS and CDR2 YYNGEE. Trimming pared 3 bases from V and 4 bases from J, leaving 11 bases between. The CDR3 spells CASSEGLTYNEQFF. The CDR3 region has the DNA TGTGCCAGCAGCGAGGGACTCACGTACAATGAGCAGTTCTTC.

This sequence joins TRBV27 and TRBJ2-3; D is unclear. Germline values: CDR1 MNHEY, CDR2 SMNVEV (reference sequence). Trimming removed 7 bases at V and 1 base at J, with 9 bases between. The CDR3 extends over 13 amino acids. The CDR3 DNA follows: TGTGCCAGCACCGCCAGCGGCACAGATACGCAGTATTTT. Encoded protein: CASTASGTDTQYF.

This clone was seen once. CDR3 bases: TGTGCCAGCAGCTTAAGCCGGGAAGTAGGTGAGCAGTTCTTC. Amino acids: CASSLSREVGEQFF. This chain links TRBV7-3 with TRBJ2-1, with a tentative D call TRBD2 (5 bases). V lost 1 base to trimming and J lost 9 bases, with 13 bases between them. CDR3 size: 14 residues. The V gene's germline CDR1 is SGHTA and CDR2 FQGTGA.

The V call is TRBV5-5, the J call TRBJ1-5; TRBD1 is a possible D gene (5 bases). Deletions cut 1 base from V and 7 bases from J, with 15 bases between. Germline V gives CDR1 SGHKS, CDR2 YYEKEE (reference sequence). This CDR3 spans 15 amino acids. Here the CDR3 DNA reads TGTGCCAGCAGCTTGTGGGGCACGGGTCCACAGCCCCAGCATTTT. Translation: CASSLWGTGPQPQHF.

The V gene is TRBV28, the J gene TRBJ2-7, with TRBD2 identical over 11 bases. Trimming removed 8 bases from V and 4 bases from J; junction bases left unmatched: 10. The CDR3 consists of 15 residues. Germline assignment: CDR1 MDHEN and CDR2 SYDVKM. CDR3 protein: CASRSGTSGLYEQYF. The CDR3 DNA sequence: TGTGCCAGCCGTTCTGGGACTAGCGGACTTTACGAGCAGTACTTC.

The V and J genes are TRBV27 and TRBJ2-2; 10 bases agree with TRBD2. Trimming took 7 bases from V and 6 from J; bases not matched to a gene: 11. CDR1 is MNHEY and CDR2 is SMNVEV in the germline V gene (reference sequence). The CDR3 spans 16 residues. This CDR3 reads CASKLDASGRAGELFF. In nucleotides, the CDR3 is TGTGCCAGCAAGCTCGATGCGAGCGGGAGGGCCGGGGAGCTGTTTTTT.

The chain is built from TRBV19 and TRBJ2-5, with D possibly matching TRBD1 (6 bases). CDR1 is LNHDA, CDR2 SQIVND, per germline (reference sequence). V lost 7 bases to trimming and J lost 2 bases, with 17 bases between them. This CDR3 comprises 15 residues. CDR3 amino acids: CASTLTTGRQETQYF. CDR3 in DNA: TGTGCCAGTACCTTGACGACAGGTAGACAAGAGACCCAGTACTTC.

The genes are TRBV18 and TRBJ1-1; D is ambiguous. This CDR3 spans 14 amino acids. Germline V gives CDR1 KGHSH, CDR2 LQKENI. Trimming took off 2 bases at V and 2 bases at J, with 9 bases between the two ends. CDR3 DNA sequence: TGTGCCAGCTCACCATACGAGGATAACACTGAAGCTTTCTTT. It yields the protein CASSPYEDNTEAFF. Complete variable domain (other parts from reference TRBV18 and TRBJ1-1): NAGVMQNPRHLVRRRGQEARLRCSPMKGHSHVYWYRQLPEEGLKFMVYLQKENIIDESGMPKERFSAEFPKEGPSILRIQQVVRGDSAAYFCASSPYEDNTEAFFGQGTRLTVV.

The J gene is TRBJ2-3, the V gene TRBV6-4; D is possibly TRBD1 (6 bases). V dropped 6 bases and J dropped 3 bases, with 13 bases sitting between them. The CDR3 has 14 amino acids. The V gene's germline CDR1 is MRHNA and CDR2 SNTAGT. The CDR3 loop reads CASRRDTGTDTQYF. In DNA form, the CDR3 reads TGTGCCAGCAGGAGGGACACAGGTACAGATACGCAGTATTTT.

This clone was counted once. The rearrangement uses TRBV30 and TRBJ2-6; TRBD2 might be the D (6 bases). The length of the CDR3 is 15 residues. CDR1 and CDR2 (germline): GTSNPN, SVGIG (reference sequence). Trimming removed 8 bases at V and 0 bases at J, with 14 bases between. CDR3 in amino acids: CAVSGPSSGANVLTF. CDR3 nucleotides: TGTGCCGTTAGCGGACCAAGCTCTGGGGCCAACGTCCTGACTTTC. Together with reference TRBV30 and TRBJ2-6, the CDR3 gives the full variable domain: SQTIHQWPATLVQPVGSPLSLECTVEGTSNPNLYWYRQAAGRGLQLLFYSVGIGQISSEVPQNLSASRPQDRQFILSSKKLLLSDSGFYLCAVSGPSSGANVLTFGAGSRLTVL.

This chain uses TRBV2 with TRBJ2-1; perhaps TRBD2 as D (6 bases). The V end was cut by 0 bases, the J end by 13 bases, with 7 bases between. Germline lookup yields CDR1 SNHLY and CDR2 FYNNEI. The CDR3 is 11 residues long. The CDR3: CASSEAGGQFF. CDR3 sequence (DNA): TGTGCCAGCAGTGAAGCGGGGGGACAGTTCTTC.

This chain connects TRBV9 to TRBJ2-7; weak D call: TRBD1 (5 bases). There are 14 residues in the CDR3. V was pared by 0 bases and J by 2 bases, with 9 bases between. Germline V lookup: CDR1 SGDLS, CDR2 YYNGEE. The CDR3 loop reads CASSVGSGTYEQYF. DNA for the CDR3: TGTGCCAGCAGCGTAGGTTCAGGGACCTACGAGCAGTACTTC.

V and J are TRBV14 and TRBJ2-3, with D tentatively TRBD1 (5 bases). The V gene lost 4 bases and the J gene lost 2 bases, with 10 bases spanning the gap. Germline CDR1 SGHDN, CDR2 FVKESK. CDR3 length equals 14 residues. The CDR3 loop is CASSPGSLTDTQYF. Written as DNA, the CDR3 is TGTGCCAGCAGCCCAGGGTCGCTCACAGATACGCAGTATTTT.

This clone was counted once. This CDR3 reads CASSPGVLSGNTIYF. As DNA, the CDR3 is TGTGCCAGCTCACCGGGAGTACTGTCTGGAAACACCATATATTTT. J is TRBJ1-3 and V is TRBV18; no reliable D call. The CDR3 length is 15 residues. The germline V gene encodes CDR1 KGHSH and CDR2 LQKENI. Trimming shortened V by 3 bases and J by 1 base, and 10 bases separated the two germline ends.